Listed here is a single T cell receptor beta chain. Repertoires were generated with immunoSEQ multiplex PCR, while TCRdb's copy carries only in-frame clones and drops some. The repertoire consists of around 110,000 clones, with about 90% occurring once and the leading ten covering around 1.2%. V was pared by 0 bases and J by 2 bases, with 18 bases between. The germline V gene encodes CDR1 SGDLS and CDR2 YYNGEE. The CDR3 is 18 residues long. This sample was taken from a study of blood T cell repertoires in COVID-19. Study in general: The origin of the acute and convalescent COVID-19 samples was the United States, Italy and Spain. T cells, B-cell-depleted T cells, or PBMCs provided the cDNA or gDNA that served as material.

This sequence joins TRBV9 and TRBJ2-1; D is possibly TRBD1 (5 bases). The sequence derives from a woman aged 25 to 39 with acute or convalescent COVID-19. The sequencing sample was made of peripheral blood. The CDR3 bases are TGTGCCAGCAGCGTAGAATTTGGGGCCCCAGCTGCCTACAATGAGCAGTTCTTC. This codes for CASSVEFGAPAAYNEQFF. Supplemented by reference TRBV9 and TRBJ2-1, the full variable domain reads DSGVTQTPKHLITATGQRVTLRCSPRSGDLSVYWYQQSLDQGLQFLIQYYNGEERAKGNILERFSAQQFPDLHSELNLSSLELGDSALYFCASSVEFGAPAAYNEQFFGPGTRLTVL.